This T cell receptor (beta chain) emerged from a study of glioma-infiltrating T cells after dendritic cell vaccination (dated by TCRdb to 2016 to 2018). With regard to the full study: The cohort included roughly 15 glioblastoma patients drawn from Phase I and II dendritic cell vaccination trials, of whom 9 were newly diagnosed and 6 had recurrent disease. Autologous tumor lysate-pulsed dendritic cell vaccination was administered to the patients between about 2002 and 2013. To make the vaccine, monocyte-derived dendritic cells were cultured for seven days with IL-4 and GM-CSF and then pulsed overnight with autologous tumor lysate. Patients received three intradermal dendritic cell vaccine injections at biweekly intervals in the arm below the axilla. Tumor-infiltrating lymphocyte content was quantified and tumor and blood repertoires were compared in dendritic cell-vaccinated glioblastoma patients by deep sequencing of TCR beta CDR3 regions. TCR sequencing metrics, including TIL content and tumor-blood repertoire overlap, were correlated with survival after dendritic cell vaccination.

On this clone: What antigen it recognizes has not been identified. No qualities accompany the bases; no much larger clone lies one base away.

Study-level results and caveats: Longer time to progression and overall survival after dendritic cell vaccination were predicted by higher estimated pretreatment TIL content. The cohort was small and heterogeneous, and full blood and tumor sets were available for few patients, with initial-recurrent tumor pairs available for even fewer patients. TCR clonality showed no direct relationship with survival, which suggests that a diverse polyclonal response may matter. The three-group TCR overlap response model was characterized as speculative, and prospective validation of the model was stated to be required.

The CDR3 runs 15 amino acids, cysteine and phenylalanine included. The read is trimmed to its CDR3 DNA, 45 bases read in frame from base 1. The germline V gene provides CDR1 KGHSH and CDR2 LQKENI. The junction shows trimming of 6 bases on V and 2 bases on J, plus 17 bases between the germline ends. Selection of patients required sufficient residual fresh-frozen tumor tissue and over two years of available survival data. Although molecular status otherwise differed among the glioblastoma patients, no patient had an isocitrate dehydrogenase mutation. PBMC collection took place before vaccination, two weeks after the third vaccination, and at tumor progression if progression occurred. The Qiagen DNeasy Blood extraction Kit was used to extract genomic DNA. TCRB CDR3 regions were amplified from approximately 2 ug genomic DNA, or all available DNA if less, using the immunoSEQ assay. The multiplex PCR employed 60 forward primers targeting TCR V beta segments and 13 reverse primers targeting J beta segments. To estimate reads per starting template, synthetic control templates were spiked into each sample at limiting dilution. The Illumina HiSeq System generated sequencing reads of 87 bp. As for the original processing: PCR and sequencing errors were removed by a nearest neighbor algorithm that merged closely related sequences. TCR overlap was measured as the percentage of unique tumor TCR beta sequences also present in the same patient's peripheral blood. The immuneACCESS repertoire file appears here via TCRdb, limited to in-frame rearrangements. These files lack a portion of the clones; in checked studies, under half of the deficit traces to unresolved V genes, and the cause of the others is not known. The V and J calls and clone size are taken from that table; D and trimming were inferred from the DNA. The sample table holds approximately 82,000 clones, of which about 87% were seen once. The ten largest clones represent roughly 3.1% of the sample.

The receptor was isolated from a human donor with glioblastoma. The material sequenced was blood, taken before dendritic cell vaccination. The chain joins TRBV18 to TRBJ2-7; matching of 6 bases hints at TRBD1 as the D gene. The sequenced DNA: TGTGCCAGCTCCCACCCGAACAGGGCCACCTACGAGCAGTACTTC. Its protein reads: CASSHPNRATYEQYF.